This passage covers 18 T cell receptor beta chains from one sample sequenced in a study of T-cell reconstitution after alpha-beta-depleted transplantation in children (dated by TCRdb to the mid-2010s). Libraries were constructed by PCR. TCRdb names Illumina HiSeq 2500 as the instrument used. TCR library preparation used molecular barcoding, with unique molecular identifiers applied to normalize quantification of the TCRbeta repertoire. TCRdb cleaned the public reads at Q25 with fastp, built clones with MiXCR and kept in-frame beta chains. CDR3 protein sequences are deduplicated, and each keeps its most common genes and DNA. A total of hundreds of thousands of distinct CDR3 sequences appear in this sample, 10% of them only once. Around 2.2% of the sample lies in the top ten. The treatment or condition label, read with the paper, signifies: allogeneic hematopoietic cell transplantation with graft depleted of TCRalphabeta T cells and CD19 B cells.

Here the sequenced sample was PBMCs, taken before TCRalphabeta/CD19-depleted stem cell transplant. These receptors all stem from a child aged 2 to 10 with inherited bone marrow failure, due to receive a stem cell transplant.

This clonotype was seen a few times. The V call is TRBV7-2, the J call TRBJ1-6; D possibly corresponds to TRBD1 (5 bases). The CDR3 is made up of 14 amino acids. From germline, CDR1 is SGHTA and CDR2 FQGNSA. Trimming cost V 2 bases and J 10 bases, with 12 bases left between them. The CDR3 DNA is TGTGCCAGCAGCTTAACGGGGCGAGGGTCACCCCTCCACTTT. It translates to CASSLTGRGSPLHF.

The sample holds many counts of this clonotype. This CDR3 is CASGSGRVYEKQYF. Here the CDR3 DNA reads TGTGCCAGCGGTAGCGGGAGGGTATACGAAAAGCAGTACTTC. The chain has TRBV27 and TRBJ2-7, with 11 bases aligning to TRBD2. Germline V CDR1 and CDR2: MNHEY, SMNVEV (reference sequence). CDR3 length equals 14 residues. Losses at the gene ends were 8 bases for V and 8 bases for J; bases not matched to a gene: 11.

This clonotype was observed many times. The rearrangement uses TRBV12-3 or TRBV12-4 and TRBJ1-3; D is uncertain. V was cut by 4 bases and J by 3 bases, with 13 bases left in between. The CDR3 covers 15 residues. CDR3 loop: CASSSMSRVGNTIYF. The CDR3 region has the DNA TGTGCCAGCAGTTCAATGTCTCGCGTTGGAAACACCATATATTTT.

This clonotype was seen a few times. The rearrangement uses TRBV5-1 and TRBJ1-1; D not certain. The V end lost 7 bases, the J end lost 1 base, and 14 bases lay between the germline ends. This CDR3 comprises 14 residues. The germline CDR1 and CDR2 sequences are SGHRS and YFSETQ. The CDR3 sequence: CASSDSVGNTEAFF. The CDR3 DNA sequence: TGCGCCAGCTCCGATTCCGTCGGGAACACTGAAGCTTTCTTT.

Details on this clonotype: Possible read error: a much larger clone is one base away. The rearrangement links TRBV10-3 to TRBJ2-5; TRBD1 agrees at 8 bases. The CDR3 extends over 14 amino acids. CDR1 is ENHRY, CDR2 SYGVKD, per germline. CDR3 nucleotides: TGTGCCATCGGTGGGGAAATGACAGGGGAGACCCAGTGCTTC. The encoded protein is CAIGGEMTGETQCF.

This clonotype was recorded many times. V usage is TRBV4-1 and J usage is TRBJ1-1, with a possible D match to TRBD1 (5 bases). In germline, CDR1 is MGHRA, CDR2 YSYEKL. This CDR3 is 14 amino acids long. V lost 1 base and J lost 7, with 13 bases in between. CDR3 in amino acids: CASSQVGTLLEAFF. CDR3 DNA: TGCGCCAGCAGCCAAGTCGGGACCCTCCTTGAAGCTTTCTTT.

The J gene is TRBJ1-4, the V gene TRBV7-6, with D possibly matching TRBD1 (6 bases). This CDR3 is built from 14 residues. V lost 2 bases and J 12 bases, leaving 16 bases between the germline ends. From germline, CDR1 is SGHVS and CDR2 FNYEAQ. CDR3: CASSLSGGIGELFF. The CDR3 DNA sequence: TGTGCCAGCAGCTTATCCGGGGGCATTGGAGAACTGTTTTTT.

This clonotype was counted only a few times. V usage is TRBV20-1 and J usage is TRBJ1-1, with D maybe TRBD1 (6 bases). This CDR3 contains 14 residues. The V and J ends lost 4 bases and 4 bases respectively, with 16 bases between them. Germline V gives CDR1 DFQATT, CDR2 SNEGSKA (reference sequence). The CDR3 spells CSAIFTGRVTEAFF. CDR3 in DNA: TGCAGTGCTATTTTTACAGGGAGGGTCACTGAAGCTTTCTTT.

There are many counts of this clonotype. V is TRBV25-1 and J is TRBJ2-3; D remains unclear. V gave up 3 bases and J gave up 3 bases, with 13 bases separating them. Germline V gene data show CDR1 as MGHDK and CDR2 as SYGVNS. The length of the CDR3 is 15 residues. CDR3 coding DNA: TGTGCCAGCAGTGATGAGGCACTGGGGACAGATACGCAGTATTTT. Translated: CASSDEALGTDTQYF.

This clonotype occurred many times. The rearrangement uses TRBV7-2 and TRBJ2-1, with 9 bases lining up with TRBD2. V lost 6 bases and J lost 3; bases outside the gene matches: 6. CDR3 length equals 15 residues. The V gene's germline CDR1 is SGHTA and CDR2 FQGNSA. In DNA form, the CDR3 reads TGTGCCAGCAGAACCCGACTAGCGGACTACAATGAGCAGTTCTTC. Protein sequence: CASRTRLADYNEQFF.

This clonotype turned up a few times. This rearrangement joins TRBV20-1 to TRBJ2-1, with D perhaps TRBD1 (5 bases). Germline CDR1 is DFQATT and CDR2 is SNEGSKA (reference sequence). CDR3 size: 12 residues. V lost 0 bases and J 5 bases, leaving 5 bases between the germline ends. CDR3 sequence: CSARDRDNEQFF. The CDR3 bases are TGCAGTGCTAGAGACAGGGACAATGAGCAGTTCTTC.

The sample holds many counts of this clonotype. The chain carries TRBV7-2 and TRBJ2-1; no firm D call. Germline-derived CDR1 and CDR2 are SGHTA and FQGNSA. Trimming left V 6 bases short and J 5 bases short, with 20 bases between. The CDR3 spans 16 residues. The CDR3 loop is CASRLRSSARDNEQFF. CDR3 nucleotide sequence: TGTGCCAGCAGATTAAGGTCCTCCGCTCGGGACAATGAGCAGTTCTTC.

This clonotype was picked up many times. The gene calls are TRBV5-1 and TRBJ2-2, with D possibly being TRBD1 (5 bases). V lost 0 bases and J 6 bases, leaving 6 bases between the germline ends. The CDR3 sequence is 13 residues long. Germline CDR1 is SGHRS and CDR2 is YFSETQ. The CDR3 DNA is TGCGCCAGCAGCTTGGGACAGCCCGGGGAGCTGTTTTTT. Its translation: CASSLGQPGELFF.

This clonotype was seen many times. The V call is TRBV19, the J call TRBJ2-1; 10 bases match TRBD2. V shed 7 bases and J 8 bases; nucleotides not matched to a gene: 14. The CDR3 has 16 residues. In germline, CDR1 is LNHDA, CDR2 SQIVND (reference sequence). The CDR3 region is CASIGPGLAKVHEQFF. The CDR3 region has the DNA TGTGCCAGTATCGGACCGGGACTAGCGAAGGTCCATGAGCAGTTCTTC. Full variable domain (missing parts from reference TRBV19 and TRBJ2-1): DGGITQSPKYLFRKEGQNVTLSCEQNLNHDAMYWYRQDPGQGLRLIYYSQIVNDFQKGDIAEGYSVSREKKESFPLTVTSAQKNPTAFYLCASIGPGLAKVHEQFFGPGTRLTVL.

This clonotype came up many times. The rearrangement joins TRBV7-8 to TRBJ1-6; D not resolved. Germline values: CDR1 SGHVS, CDR2 FQNEAQ. The CDR3 length is 16 residues. Trimming pared 2 bases from V and 0 bases from J, leaving 8 bases between. For the CDR3, the DNA is TGTGCCAGCAGCTTATGGACCAGCTCCTATAATTCACCCCTCCACTTT. Encoded protein: CASSLWTSSYNSPLHF.

The chain carries TRBV2 and TRBJ2-3; D remains unclear. CDR3 length equals 11 residues. From germline, CDR1 is SNHLY and CDR2 FYNNEI. The ends were cut back, 8 bases at V and 6 bases at J, with 9 bases in the middle. For the CDR3, the DNA is TGTGCCAGCCTAAGAAGGGATACGCAGTATTTT. This translates into CASLRRDTQYF.

This chain joins TRBV4-1 and TRBJ2-1; D unclear. The CDR3 consists of 15 residues. V lost 3 bases to trimming and J lost 7 bases, with 16 bases between them. Germline V CDR1 and CDR2: MGHRA, YSYEKL. This CDR3 reads CASSQRILAGNEQFF. The CDR3 coding sequence is TGCGCCAGCAGCCAGAGAATCTTAGCTGGGAATGAGCAGTTCTTC.

A few counts support this clonotype. The rearrangement links TRBV7-2 to TRBJ2-7, with TRBD2 identical over 10 bases. CDR3 size: 17 residues. With 3 bases clipped from V and 2 bases from J, the junction kept 10 bases outside the gene matches. Germline V gene sequence: CDR1 SGHTA, CDR2 FQGNSA. The CDR3 region has the DNA TGTGCCAGCAGCTTGTTCGGCGGACTAGCGGTAACCTACGAGCAGTACTTC. This gives the protein CASSLFGGLAVTYEQYF.